The rows below give T cell receptor beta chains drawn from one sample of a study of blood T cell repertoires in COVID-19. Assay used: immunoSEQ multiplex PCR; TCRdb lists only in-frame clones, some missing. The sample has 110,000 to 150,000 clones, about 89% seen once. The sample comprised peripheral blood. These receptors came from a man aged 55 to 70 with active or convalescent COVID-19. CDR3s include the opening cysteine and the closing phenylalanine or tryptophan. Fields, in order: D gene, clone size, J gene, V gene, CDR3 protein, CDR3 DNA. D genes are given only for firm matches. The size entry is marked missing in some rows and otherwise reads once, few, many or a size class.

>TRBD1|-|TRBJ1-1|TRBV7-8
CASSPDREGAFF
TGTGCCAGCAGCCCTGACAGGGAAGGGGCTTTCTTT
>TRBD1|-|TRBJ1-4|TRBV28
CASSFGDRIHEKLFF
TGTGCCAGCAGTTTTGGGGACAGGATACATGAAAAACTGTTTTTT
>-|-|TRBJ2-2|TRBV4-3
CASSTLGSTNTGELFF
TGCGCCAGCAGCACTTTAGGGAGTACGAACACCGGGGAGCTGTTTTTT
>-|-|TRBJ2-2|TRBV7-3
CASSFQFTGELFF
TGTGCCAGCTCCTTCCAGTTCACCGGGGAGCTGTTTTTT
>TRBD1|once|TRBJ2-7|TRBV6-5
CASSYDGQGNSYEQYF
TGTGCCAGCAGTTACGACGGACAGGGAAATTCCTACGAGCAGTACTTC
>-|-|TRBJ2-2|TRBV2
CASALGGATTGELFF
TGTGCCAGCGCTCTCGGGGGAGCGACCACCGGGGAGCTGTTTTTT
>-|once|TRBJ1-2|TRBV14
CASSRYGQNNYGYTF
TGTGCCAGCAGCCGATATGGACAGAATAACTATGGCTACACCTTC
>-|-|TRBJ2-3|TRBV30
CAWSAEGSTDTQYF
TGTGCCTGGAGTGCTGAGGGAAGCACAGATACGCAGTATTTT
>-|-|TRBJ2-5|TRBV5-1
CASSLGAPGETQYF
TGCGCCAGCAGCTTAGGGGCGCCAGGAGAGACCCAGTACTTC
>-|-|TRBJ1-4|TRBV19
CASSTGTPPRLLFF
TGTGCCAGTAGTACCGGGACACCCCCCCGGCTGCTGTTTTTT
>-|-|TRBJ1-4|TRBV7-8
CASSLDNYRANEKLFF
TGTGCCAGCAGCTTAGACAATTACAGGGCGAATGAAAAACTGTTTTTT
>TRBD1|-|TRBJ2-2|TRBV24-1
CATMDRTNTGELFF
TGTGCCACCATGGACAGGACCAACACCGGGGAGCTGTTTTTT
>-|-|TRBJ1-2|TRBV2
CASSLRQGYTF
TGTGCCAGCAGTCTAAGACAGGGCTACACCTTC
>-|-|TRBJ1-2|TRBV2
CASSPISGSDGYTF
TGTGCCAGCAGCCCAATTTCGGGGTCGGATGGCTACACCTTC
>-|-|TRBJ2-7|TRBV5-1
CASSGGSLGSYEQYF
TGCGCCAGCAGCGGAGGGTCATTGGGCTCCTACGAGCAGTACTTC
>-|-|TRBJ1-1|TRBV6-1
CASSTRALNTEAFF
TGTGCCAGCAGCACGCGGGCACTGAACACTGAAGCTTTCTTT
>TRBD1|-|TRBJ2-3|TRBV10-3
CAISEPKGQNFLDTQYF
TGTGCCATCAGTGAGCCGAAGGGACAGAACTTCCTAGATACGCAGTATTTT
>TRBD1|-|TRBJ2-7|TRBV5-1
CASSSPGQGHKQYF
TGCGCCAGCAGCTCGCCGGGACAGGGCCACAAGCAGTACTTC
>-|once|TRBJ1-6|TRBV29-1
CSVKTGDLYNSPLHF
TGCAGCGTTAAAACAGGCGACCTTTATAATTCACCCCTCCACTTT
>-|-|TRBJ2-2|TRBV11-2
CASSLGSPTSTGELFF
TGTGCCAGCAGCTTAGGTTCACCCACCAGCACCGGGGAGCTGTTTTTT
>-|once|TRBJ2-7|TRBV6-6
CASSYDQQRSKEQYF
TGTGCCAGCAGTTACGACCAACAGCGGTCTAAGGAGCAGTACTTC
>TRBD1|-|TRBJ2-3|TRBV7-8
CASSVRTGTDTQYF
TGTGCCAGCAGCGTCCGGACAGGGACAGATACGCAGTATTTT
>-|-|TRBJ2-7|TRBV6-5
CASSYSVGLFYEQYF
TGTGCCAGCAGTTACTCGGTCGGACTATTCTACGAGCAGTACTTC
>TRBD1|-|TRBJ1-1|TRBV5-8
CASSPDRGRTEAFF
TGTGCCAGCAGCCCGGACAGGGGGCGGACTGAAGCTTTCTTT
>TRBD2|-|TRBJ2-7|TRBV5-4
CASSFSGRRYEQYF
TGTGCCAGCAGCTTTAGCGGGAGGAGGTACGAGCAGTACTTC
>-|-|TRBJ1-5|TRBV6-6
CASSGQNSNQPQHF
TGTGCCAGCAGTGGACAGAATAGCAATCAGCCCCAGCATTTT
>TRBD2|few|TRBJ2-7|TRBV6-6
CASNGLAGTPYEQYF
TGTGCCAGCAATGGACTAGCGGGAACCCCTTACGAGCAGTACTTC
>-|-|TRBJ2-1|TRBV2
CATNSGGNYNEQFF
TGTGCCACCAATAGCGGAGGAAACTACAATGAGCAGTTCTTC
>TRBD1|-|TRBJ2-7|TRBV27
CASSFSDRGYEQYF
TGTGCCAGCAGTTTCTCCGACAGGGGATACGAGCAGTACTTC
>TRBD1|once|TRBJ1-2|TRBV6-5
CASSFRTGGRGYTF
TGTGCCAGCAGTTTTCGGACAGGGGGACGCGGCTACACCTTC
>TRBD1|-|TRBJ2-7|TRBV4-1
CASSPGRARTGGHEQYF
TGCGCCAGCAGCCCTGGACGGGCAAGGACAGGGGGACACGAGCAGTACTTC
>-|once|TRBJ1-3|TRBV7-9
CASSSWVTGPGNTIYF
TGTGCCAGCAGCTCGTGGGTTACAGGTCCTGGAAACACCATATATTTT
>-|-|TRBJ2-7|TRBV4-1
CASSQATTLLGEQYF
TGCGCCAGCAGCCAAGCGACTACACTATTGGGCGAGCAGTACTTC
>-|few|TRBJ2-2|TRBV5-4
CASSRPRDNPTGELFF
TGTGCCAGCAGCCGCCCCCGGGACAATCCCACCGGGGAGCTGTTTTTT
>-|-|TRBJ1-2|TRBV28
CASLRSSAGYTF
TGTGCCAGCTTACGGAGTTCCGCCGGCTACACCTTC
>-|once|TRBJ2-3|TRBV10-3
CAITGAGDTQYF
TGTGCCATCACAGGGGCGGGAGATACGCAGTATTTT
>-|-|TRBJ2-6|TRBV30
CAWTVSGANVLTF
TGTGCCTGGACCGTGAGCGGGGCCAACGTCCTGACTTTC
>TRBD2|-|TRBJ2-7|TRBV6-6
CASRDSGLAGDEQYF
TGTGCCAGCCGTGATTCCGGACTAGCGGGAGATGAGCAGTACTTC
>TRBD1|-|TRBJ1-6|TRBV7-3
CASSLLGQGSSYNSPLHF
TGTGCCAGCAGCTTATTGGGACAGGGAAGCTCCTATAATTCACCCCTCCACTTT
>TRBD2|-|TRBJ2-7|TRBV29-1
CSAYKAGTYEQYF
TGCAGCGCCTATAAAGCGGGAACCTACGAGCAGTACTTC
>-|-|TRBJ1-4|TRBV24-1
CATSARGGNEKLFF
TGTGCCACCAGTGCGCGGGGGGGTAATGAAAAACTGTTTTTT
>-|-|TRBJ1-2|TRBV6-2/TRBV6-3
CASSSPVAGFYGYTF
TGTGCCAGCAGTTCTCCCGTGGCGGGGTTCTATGGCTACACCTTC
>TRBD2|-|TRBJ2-3|TRBV19
CASSIADGGADTQYF
TGTGCCAGTAGTATAGCTGACGGGGGGGCAGATACGCAGTATTTT
>TRBD1|many|TRBJ1-2|TRBV19
CASSIDRGQDWGYTF
TGTGCCAGTAGTATAGATCGTGGACAGGATTGGGGCTACACCTTC
>TRBD1|-|TRBJ2-1|TRBV28
CASSPSGQGPNEQFF
TGTGCCAGCAGTCCCTCTGGACAGGGGCCCAATGAGCAGTTCTTC
>TRBD1|once|TRBJ1-5|TRBV5-6
CASSADRDQPQHF
TGTGCCAGCAGCGCGGACAGGGATCAGCCCCAGCATTTT
>TRBD1|-|TRBJ1-1|TRBV5-1
CASSLGPAGGNTEAFF
TGCGCCAGCAGCTTGGGTCCGGCAGGGGGGAACACTGAAGCTTTCTTT
>-|-|TRBJ1-1|TRBV5-4
CASSRRDMNTEAFF
TGTGCCAGCAGCCGTCGGGACATGAACACTGAAGCTTTCTTT
>TRBD1|-|TRBJ1-6|TRBV5-6
CASSLAGTGYSPLHF
TGTGCCAGCAGCTTGGCTGGGACAGGGTATTCACCCCTCCACTTT
>-|few|TRBJ2-2|TRBV19
CASSKTGNTGELFF
TGTGCCAGTAGTAAAACGGGGAACACCGGGGAGCTGTTTTTT
>TRBD2|-|TRBJ2-2|TRBV6-2/TRBV6-3
CASSSGGANTGELFF
TGTGCCAGCAGTTCGGGGGGGGCGAACACCGGGGAGCTGTTTTTT
>-|-|TRBJ1-2|TRBV10-3
CAPQASVGYTF
TGTGCCCCGCAAGCCTCGGTTGGCTACACCTTC
>TRBD2|-|TRBJ2-2|TRBV24-1
CATAGDTGELFF
TGTGCCACGGCGGGGGACACCGGGGAGCTGTTTTTT
>-|-|TRBJ1-2|TRBV18
CASSPSSTGLRSDGYTF
TGTGCCAGCTCACCATCATCAACAGGGCTAAGGTCTGATGGCTACACCTTC